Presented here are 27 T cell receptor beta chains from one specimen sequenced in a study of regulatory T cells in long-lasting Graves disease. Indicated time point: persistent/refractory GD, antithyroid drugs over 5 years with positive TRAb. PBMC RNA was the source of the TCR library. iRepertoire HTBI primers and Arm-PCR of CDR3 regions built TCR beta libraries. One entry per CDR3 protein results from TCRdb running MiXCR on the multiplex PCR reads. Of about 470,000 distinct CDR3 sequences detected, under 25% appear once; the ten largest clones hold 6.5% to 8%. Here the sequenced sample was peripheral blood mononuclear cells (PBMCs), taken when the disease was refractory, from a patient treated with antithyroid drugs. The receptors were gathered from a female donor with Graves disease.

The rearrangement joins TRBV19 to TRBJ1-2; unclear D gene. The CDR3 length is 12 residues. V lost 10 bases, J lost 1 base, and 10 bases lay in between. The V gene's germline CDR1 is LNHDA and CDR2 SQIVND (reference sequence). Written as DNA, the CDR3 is TGTGCCACCAAAGGCGTTAACTATGGCTACACCTTC. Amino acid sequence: CATKGVNYGYTF.

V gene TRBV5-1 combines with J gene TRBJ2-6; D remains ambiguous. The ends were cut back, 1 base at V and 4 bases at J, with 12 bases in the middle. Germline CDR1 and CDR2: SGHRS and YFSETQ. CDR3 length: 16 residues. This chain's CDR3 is CASSLYMRSGANVLTF. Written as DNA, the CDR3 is TGCGCCAGCAGCTTGTATATGAGGAGCGGGGCCAACGTCCTGACTTTC.

CDR3 nucleotide sequence: TGCAGCGTTGGGGACGGTCCTAATTCACCCCTCCACTTT. It yields the protein CSVGDGPNSPLHF. The rearrangement joins TRBV29-1 to TRBJ1-6, with D maybe TRBD1 (5 bases). The V gene lost 4 bases and the J gene lost 6 bases, with 10 bases spanning the gap. Germline lookup yields CDR1 SQVTM and CDR2 ANQGSEA. The length of the CDR3 is 13 residues.

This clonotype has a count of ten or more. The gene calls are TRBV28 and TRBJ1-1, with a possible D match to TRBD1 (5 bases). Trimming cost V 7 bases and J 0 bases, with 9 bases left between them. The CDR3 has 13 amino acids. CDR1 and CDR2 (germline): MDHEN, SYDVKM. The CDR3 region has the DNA TGTGCCAGCATTGGACACATGAACACTGAAGCTTTCTTT. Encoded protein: CASIGHMNTEAFF.

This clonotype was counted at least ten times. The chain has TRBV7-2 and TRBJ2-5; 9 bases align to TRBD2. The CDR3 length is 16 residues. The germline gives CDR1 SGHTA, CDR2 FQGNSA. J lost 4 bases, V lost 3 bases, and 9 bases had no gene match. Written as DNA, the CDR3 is TGTGCCAGCAGCTTTGATGGCGGGAGGGCCGGAGAGACCCAGTACTTC. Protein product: CASSFDGGRAGETQYF.

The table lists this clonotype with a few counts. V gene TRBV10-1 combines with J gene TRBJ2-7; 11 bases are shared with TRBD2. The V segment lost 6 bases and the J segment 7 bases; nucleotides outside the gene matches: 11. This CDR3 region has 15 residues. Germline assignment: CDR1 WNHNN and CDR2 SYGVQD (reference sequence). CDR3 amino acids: CASSPITSGSAEQYF. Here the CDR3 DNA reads TGCGCCAGCAGCCCTATTACTAGCGGGAGTGCTGAGCAGTACTTC.

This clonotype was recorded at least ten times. The CDR3 spells CASSYSGARTFF. The CDR3 nucleotides are TGTGCCAGCAGTTACTCGGGGGCGCGAACTTTCTTT. V usage is TRBV6-5 and J usage is TRBJ1-1; weak D call: TRBD1 (6 bases). The germline gives CDR1 MNHEY, CDR2 SVGAGI. The V gene lost 0 bases and the J gene lost 12 bases, with 11 bases spanning the gap. This CDR3 is 12 amino acids long.

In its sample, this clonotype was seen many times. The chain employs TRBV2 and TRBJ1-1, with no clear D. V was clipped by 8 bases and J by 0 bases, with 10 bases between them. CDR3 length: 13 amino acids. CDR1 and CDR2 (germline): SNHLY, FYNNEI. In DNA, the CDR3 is TGTGCCAGCCATAAGACTGTGAACACTGAAGCTTTCTTT. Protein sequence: CASHKTVNTEAFF.

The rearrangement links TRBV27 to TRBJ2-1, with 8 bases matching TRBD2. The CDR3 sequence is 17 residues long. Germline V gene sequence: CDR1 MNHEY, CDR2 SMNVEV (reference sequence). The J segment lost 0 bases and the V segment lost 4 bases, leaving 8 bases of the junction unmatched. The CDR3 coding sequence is TGTGCCAGCAGTTCGAGCCGCCTAGCGGGCTCCTACAATGAGCAGTTCTTC. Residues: CASSSSRLAGSYNEQFF.

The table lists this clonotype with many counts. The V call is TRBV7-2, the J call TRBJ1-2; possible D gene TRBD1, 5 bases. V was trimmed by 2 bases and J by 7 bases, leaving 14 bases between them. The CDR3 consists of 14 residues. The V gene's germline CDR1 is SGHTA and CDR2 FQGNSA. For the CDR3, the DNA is TGTGCCAGCAGCTTATACGGGGCCGGGGGTGGCTACACCTTC. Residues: CASSLYGAGGGYTF. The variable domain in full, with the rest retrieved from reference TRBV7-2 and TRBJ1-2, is GAGVSQSPSNKVTEKGKDVELRCDPISGHTALYWYRQSLGQGLEFLIYFQGNSAPDKSGLPSDRFSAERTGGSVSTLTIQRTQQEDSAVYLCASSLYGAGGGYTFGSGTRLTVV.

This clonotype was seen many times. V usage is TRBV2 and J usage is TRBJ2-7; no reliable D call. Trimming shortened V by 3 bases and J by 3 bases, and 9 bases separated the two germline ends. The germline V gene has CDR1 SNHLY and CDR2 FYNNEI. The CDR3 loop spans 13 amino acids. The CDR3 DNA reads TGTGCCAGCAGTGAGAAGACCAACTACGAGCAGTACTTC. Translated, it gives CASSEKTNYEQYF.

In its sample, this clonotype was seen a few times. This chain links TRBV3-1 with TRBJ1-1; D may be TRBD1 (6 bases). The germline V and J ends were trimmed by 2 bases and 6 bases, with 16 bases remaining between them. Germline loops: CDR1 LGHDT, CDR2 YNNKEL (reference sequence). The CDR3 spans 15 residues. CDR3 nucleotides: TGTGCCAGCAGCCAAAGGGGGGGGGGTCTCGCTGAAGCTTTCTTT. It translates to CASSQRGGGLAEAFF.

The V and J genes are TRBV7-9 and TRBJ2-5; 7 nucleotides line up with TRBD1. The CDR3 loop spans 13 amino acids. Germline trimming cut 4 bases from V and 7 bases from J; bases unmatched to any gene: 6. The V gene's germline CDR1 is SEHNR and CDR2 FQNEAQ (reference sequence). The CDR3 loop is CASSSGQARTQYF. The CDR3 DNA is TGTGCCAGCAGCTCAGGACAGGCAAGGACCCAGTACTTC.

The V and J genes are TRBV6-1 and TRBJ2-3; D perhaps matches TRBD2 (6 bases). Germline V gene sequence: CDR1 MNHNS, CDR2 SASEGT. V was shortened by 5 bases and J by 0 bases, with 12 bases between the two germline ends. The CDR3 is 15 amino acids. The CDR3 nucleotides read TGTGCCAGCAGTCGCGGGACGTATAGCACAGATACGCAGTATTTT. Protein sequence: CASSRGTYSTDTQYF.

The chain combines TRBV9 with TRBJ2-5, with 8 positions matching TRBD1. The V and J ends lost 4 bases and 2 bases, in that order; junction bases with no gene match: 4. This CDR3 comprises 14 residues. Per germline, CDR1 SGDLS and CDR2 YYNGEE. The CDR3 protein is CASSFRDRQETQYF. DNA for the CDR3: TGTGCCAGCAGCTTCCGGGACAGGCAAGAGACCCAGTACTTC.

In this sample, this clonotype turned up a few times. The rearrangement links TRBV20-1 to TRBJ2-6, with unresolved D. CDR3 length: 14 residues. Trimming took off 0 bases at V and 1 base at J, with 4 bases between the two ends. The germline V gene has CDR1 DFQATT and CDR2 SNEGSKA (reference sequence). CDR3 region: CSARDISGANVLTF. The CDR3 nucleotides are TGCAGTGCTAGAGATATATCTGGGGCCAACGTCCTGACTTTC.

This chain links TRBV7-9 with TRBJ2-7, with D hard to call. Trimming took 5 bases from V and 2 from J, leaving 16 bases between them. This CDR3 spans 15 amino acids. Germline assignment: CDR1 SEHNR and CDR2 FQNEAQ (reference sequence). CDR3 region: CASSPTASSAYEQYF. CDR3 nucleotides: TGTGCCAGCAGCCCAACTGCAAGCAGCGCCTACGAGCAGTACTTC. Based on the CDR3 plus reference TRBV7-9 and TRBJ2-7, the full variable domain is DTGVSQNPRHKITKRGQNVTFRCDPISEHNRLYWYRQTLGQGPEFLTYFQNEAQLEKSRLLSDRFSAERPKGSFSTLEIQRTEQGDSAMYLCASSPTASSAYEQYFGPGTRLTVT.

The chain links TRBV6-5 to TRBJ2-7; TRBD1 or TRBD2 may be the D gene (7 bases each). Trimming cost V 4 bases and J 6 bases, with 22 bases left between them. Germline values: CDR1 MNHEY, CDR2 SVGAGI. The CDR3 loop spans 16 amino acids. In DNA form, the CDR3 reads TGTGCCAGCAGTTTGACGGGGGGACAGTCGGCTTCCGAGCAGTACTTC. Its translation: CASSLTGGQSASEQYF.

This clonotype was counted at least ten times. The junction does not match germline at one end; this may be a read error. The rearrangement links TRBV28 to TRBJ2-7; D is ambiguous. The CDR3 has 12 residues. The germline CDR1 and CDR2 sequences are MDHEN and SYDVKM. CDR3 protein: CASSLFLDEQYF. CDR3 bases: TGTGCCAGCAGCTTATTCCTCGACGAGCAGTACTTC.

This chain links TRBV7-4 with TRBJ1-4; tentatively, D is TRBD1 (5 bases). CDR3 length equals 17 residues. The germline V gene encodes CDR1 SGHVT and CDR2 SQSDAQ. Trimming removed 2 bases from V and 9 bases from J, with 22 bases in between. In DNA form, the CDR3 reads TGTGCCAGCAGCTTAAATCTCCTGGGGGGGGAAGCTAAAAAACTGTTTTTT. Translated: CASSLNLLGGEAKKLFF.

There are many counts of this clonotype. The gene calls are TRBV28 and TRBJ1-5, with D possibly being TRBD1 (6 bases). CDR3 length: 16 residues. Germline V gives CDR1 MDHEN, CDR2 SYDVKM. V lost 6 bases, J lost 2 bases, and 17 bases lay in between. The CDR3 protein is CASSPETGFGNQPQHF. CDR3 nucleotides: TGTGCCAGCAGCCCGGAAACAGGGTTTGGCAATCAGCCCCAGCATTTT.

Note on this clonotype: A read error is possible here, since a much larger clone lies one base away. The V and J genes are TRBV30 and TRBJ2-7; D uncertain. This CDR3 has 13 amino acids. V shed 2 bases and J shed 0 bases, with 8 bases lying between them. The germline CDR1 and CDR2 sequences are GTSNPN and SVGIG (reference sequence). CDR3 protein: CAWSKSFSYEQYF. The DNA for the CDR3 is TGTGCCTGGAGTAAGAGTTTCTCCTACGAGCAGTACTTC.

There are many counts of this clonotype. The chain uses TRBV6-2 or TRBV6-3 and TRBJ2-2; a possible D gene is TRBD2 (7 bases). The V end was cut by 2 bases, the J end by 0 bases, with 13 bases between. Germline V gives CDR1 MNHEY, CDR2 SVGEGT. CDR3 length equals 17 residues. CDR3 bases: TGTGCCAGCAGTTACACGCGGGGGCCCACGAACACCGGGGAGCTGTTTTTT. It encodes CASSYTRGPTNTGELFF.

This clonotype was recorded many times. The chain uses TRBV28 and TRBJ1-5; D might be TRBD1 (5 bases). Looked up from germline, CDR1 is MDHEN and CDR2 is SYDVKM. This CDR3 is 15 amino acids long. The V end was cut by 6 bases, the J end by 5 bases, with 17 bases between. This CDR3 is CASRGGGGGDQPQHF. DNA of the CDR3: TGTGCCAGCAGGGGCGGGGGAGGCGGGGATCAGCCCCAGCATTTT.

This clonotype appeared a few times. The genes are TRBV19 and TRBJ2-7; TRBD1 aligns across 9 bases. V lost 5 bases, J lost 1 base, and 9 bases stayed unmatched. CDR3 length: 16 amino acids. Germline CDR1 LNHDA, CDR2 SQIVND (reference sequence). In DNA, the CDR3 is TGTGCCAGTAGTCCGCTTCCGGGACAGGGATCCTACGAGCAGTACTTC. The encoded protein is CASSPLPGQGSYEQYF.

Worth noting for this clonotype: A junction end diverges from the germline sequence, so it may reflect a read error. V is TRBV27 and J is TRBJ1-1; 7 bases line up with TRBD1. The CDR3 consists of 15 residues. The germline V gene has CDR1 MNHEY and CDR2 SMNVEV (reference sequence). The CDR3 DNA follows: TGTGCCGGCAGTTTACAGCCAGGGGGAAACACTGAAGCTTTCTTT. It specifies CAGSLQPGGNTEAFF.

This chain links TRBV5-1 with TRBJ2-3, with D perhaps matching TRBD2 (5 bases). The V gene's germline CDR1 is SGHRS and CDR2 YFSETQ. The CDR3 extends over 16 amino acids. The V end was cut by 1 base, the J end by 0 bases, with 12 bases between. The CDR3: CASSLRGYGSTDTQYF. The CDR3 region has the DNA TGCGCCAGCAGCTTGCGCGGGTACGGGAGCACAGATACGCAGTATTTT.